These 7 T cell receptor beta chains came from one sample sequenced in a study of T cells after yellow fever vaccination. A single record per CDR3 protein comes from TCRdb applying MiXCR to the 5' RACE reads. The sample shows approximately 34,000 distinct CDR3 sequences, approximately 6.6% of them seen only once. The specimen comprised PBMCs, either bulk or a sorted T-cell subset (CD4+, CD8+, memory, or dextramer-sorted; not recorded which), sampled on the day of the first yellow fever vaccination. These receptors all stem from a man aged 18 to 35 who received the YFV17D yellow fever vaccine.

As DNA, the CDR3 is TGTGCCTGGAGTGCGCACAAGGGGGGGAACTACAATGAGCAGTTCTTC. This gives the protein CAWSAHKGGNYNEQFF. The chain is built from TRBV30 and TRBJ2-1; possibly TRBD2 for D (7 bases). Germline CDR1 and CDR2: GTSNPN and SVGIG (reference sequence). The CDR3 is 16 residues long. Between the trimmed V and J ends, which lost 1 base and 3 bases, there was a span of 16 bases.

This clonotype has ten or more counts. The genes are TRBV5-6 and TRBJ2-2; 9 bases align to TRBD2. This CDR3 has 19 amino acids. Trimming took 1 base from V and 4 from J; bases not matched to a gene: 14. Germline-derived CDR1 and CDR2 are SGHDT and YYEEEE. The CDR3 DNA follows: TGTGCCAGCAGCTTGCGGCGTCTAGCGGGGCAACTATCCACCGGGGAGCTGTTTTTT. Translation: CASSLRRLAGQLSTGELFF.

This clonotype showed up many times. CDR3 in amino acids: CASSTSGGAFKTQYF. Here the CDR3 DNA reads TGTGCCAGCAGCACTAGCGGGGGGGCCTTTAAGACCCAGTACTTC. This chain uses TRBV7-2 with TRBJ2-5; 13 bases agree with TRBD2. V dropped 5 bases and J dropped 6; count of bases not matched to a gene: 6. The CDR3 loop spans 15 amino acids. Germline CDR1 is SGHTA and CDR2 is FQGNSA.

At least ten counts were recorded for this clonotype. This chain connects TRBV13 to TRBJ1-3; a weak D match, TRBD1 (5 bases). CDR1 PRHDT and CDR2 FYEKMQ come from the germline V gene (reference sequence). Trimming removed 0 bases at V and 0 bases at J, with 15 bases between. CDR3 length: 18 amino acids. The CDR3 sequence is CASSLGQGLEYSGNTIYF. CDR3 DNA sequence: TGTGCCAGCAGCTTAGGCCAGGGTTTGGAATACTCTGGAAACACCATATATTTT.

This clonotype was seen ten or more times. V is TRBV20-1 and J is TRBJ1-5, with 10 bases matching TRBD1. This CDR3 has 16 residues. Losses at the gene ends were 6 bases for V and 0 bases for J; bases not matched to a gene: 8. Germline V lookup: CDR1 DFQATT, CDR2 SNEGSKA (reference sequence). The CDR3 coding sequence is TGCAGTGCCGGGAGTTGGGACAGGGGTAGCAATCAGCCCCAGCATTTT. This gives the protein CSAGSWDRGSNQPQHF.

The sample holds many counts of this clonotype. V is TRBV20-1 and J is TRBJ1-2; tentatively, D is TRBD1 (5 bases). Per germline, CDR1 DFQATT and CDR2 SNEGSKA (reference sequence). Trimming took off 2 bases at V and 2 bases at J, with 12 bases between the two ends. CDR3 length: 14 residues. The CDR3 DNA is TGCAGTGCTAGAACCGAGGGACTGAACTATGGCTACACCTTC. It yields the protein CSARTEGLNYGYTF.

This clonotype was counted at least ten times. CDR3 amino acids: CASSLASIRQLTKEKLFF. The CDR3 DNA reads as TGTGCCAGCAGCTTAGCGTCGATTAGACAGCTGACGAAGGAAAAACTGTTTTTT. The chain is built from TRBV11-1 and TRBJ1-4, with D tentatively TRBD1 (5 bases). There are 18 residues in the CDR3. The V end lost 0 bases, the J end lost 8 bases, and 22 bases lay between the germline ends. Germline CDR1 and CDR2: SGHAT and FQDESV (reference sequence).